Here is one T cell receptor beta chain with its context. As yet, its antigen is unknown. The sample originates from a study of T cells after yellow fever vaccination. Trimming left V 5 bases short and J 7 bases short, with 11 bases between. Germline values: CDR1 SEHNR, CDR2 FQNEAQ (reference sequence). The CDR3 runs 12 residues. TCRdb analysed the 5' RACE reads with MiXCR anew, one entry per CDR3 protein. This sample carries some 350,000 distinct CDR3 sequences, approximately 4.2% of them seen once, and the ten largest clones take 20% to 30%. General study points: Reappearing after the booster were most of the clones from primary vaccination (around 96% CD4, 88% CD8).

The V call is TRBV7-9, the J call TRBJ1-1; no definite D call. This TCR was recovered from a man aged 18 to 29 who received the YFV17D yellow fever vaccine. The material was PBMCs, obtained 5 days after the yellow fever booster vaccination. The CDR3 sequence: CASSNVGGEAFF. CDR3 in DNA: TGTGCCAGCAGCAATGTAGGTGGTGAAGCTTTCTTT.